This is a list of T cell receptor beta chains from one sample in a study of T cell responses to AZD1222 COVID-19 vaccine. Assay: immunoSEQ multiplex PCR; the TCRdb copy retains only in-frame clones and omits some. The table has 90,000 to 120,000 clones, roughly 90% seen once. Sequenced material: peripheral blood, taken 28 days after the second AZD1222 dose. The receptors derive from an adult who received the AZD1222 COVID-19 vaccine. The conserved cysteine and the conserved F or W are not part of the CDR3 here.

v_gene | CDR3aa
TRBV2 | ASSVRWSLWGTDTQY
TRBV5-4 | ASSLGQGIMYGYT
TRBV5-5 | ASSLMPGRDSPLH
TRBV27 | AIGQLKETQY
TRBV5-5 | ASSLRDRHTDTQY
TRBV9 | ASSVGPGTSGGAGETQY
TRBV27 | ASSTSPGGHYNEQF
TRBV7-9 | ASSLRSNQPQH
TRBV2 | ASSRNNEQF
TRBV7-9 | ASSYITEAF
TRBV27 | ASSRLLAAPYNEQF
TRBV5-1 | ASSPWGLNTEAF
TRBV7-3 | ASSRDRNSPLH
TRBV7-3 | ASSPPGPGELF
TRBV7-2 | ASSLASTNNSPLH
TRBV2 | ASSPRLAAYNEQF
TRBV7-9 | ASSRGQSTNTGELF
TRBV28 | ASSFHRSLLGDIQY
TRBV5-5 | ASSPPGGPYNEQF
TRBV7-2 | ASRFTKVNTGELF
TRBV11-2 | ASSLGVANTEAF
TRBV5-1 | ASSLEQGAMNTEAF
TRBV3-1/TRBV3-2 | ASSHINTEAF
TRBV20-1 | SGGSYNEQF
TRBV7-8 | ASSLGAGQNQPQH
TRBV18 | ASSPPGPLEGYT
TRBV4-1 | ASSPDRTGRFTPLH
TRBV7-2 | ASSSPPGSTYEQY